The 13 T cell receptor beta chains below come from one sample, sequenced in a study of blood T cell repertoires in COVID-19. Clones were sequenced by immunoSEQ multiplex PCR, and TCRdb holds only the in-frame ones, with some missing. In the table there are roughly 280,000 clones, around 87% of which are singletons. Sequencing input: peripheral blood. Source of these receptors: a man between 18 and 35 years old with active or convalescent COVID-19.

This clone was found once. The J gene is TRBJ2-1, the V gene TRBV6-5; possibly TRBD1 for D (5 bases). The CDR3 length is 15 residues. The germline V and J ends were trimmed by 7 bases and 6 bases, with 19 bases remaining between them. The germline CDR1 and CDR2 sequences are MNHEY and SVGAGI. The CDR3 is CASTTGIGVRNEQFF. The CDR3 DNA follows: TGTGCCAGCACTACTGGGATAGGGGTCCGCAATGAGCAGTTCTTC.

This clone came up once. The CDR3, as DNA: TGTGCCAGCAGTTTAAACAGTCAGAGCTATGGCTACACCTTC. It is translated as CASSLNSQSYGYTF. The chain couples TRBV27 to TRBJ1-2; no definite D call. The germline V and J ends were trimmed by 2 bases and 4 bases, with 11 bases remaining between them. The CDR3 spans 14 residues. The germline CDR1 and CDR2 sequences are MNHEY and SMNVEV (reference sequence).

The rearrangement joins TRBV14 to TRBJ2-5; D may be TRBD2 (6 bases). The V gene lost 4 bases and the J gene lost 4 bases, with 16 bases spanning the gap. This CDR3 is 15 amino acids long. In germline, CDR1 is SGHDN, CDR2 FVKESK. This chain's CDR3 is CASSRFTAGRETQYF. In DNA, the CDR3 is TGTGCCAGCAGCCGATTCACGGCGGGGAGAGAGACCCAGTACTTC.

The chain uses TRBV11-2 and TRBJ2-7, with D possibly being TRBD1 (5 bases). Germline V gives CDR1 SGHAT, CDR2 FQNNGV. Trimming left V 2 bases short and J 3 bases short, with 8 bases between. This CDR3 region has 13 residues. The CDR3, as DNA: TGTGCCAGCAGCTTACGGCAGGGCTACGAGCAGTACTTC. As protein: CASSLRQGYEQYF.

In regard to this clone: One end of the junction varies from germline; a read error may be responsible. The chain links TRBV7-9 to TRBJ2-1; D gene unclear. The V gene's germline CDR1 is SEHNR and CDR2 FQNEAQ (reference sequence). This CDR3 has 15 amino acids. The CDR3 sequence is CASSSLSQAPWSKIF. The CDR3 region has the DNA TGTGCCAGCAGCAGTTTATCCCAAGCCCCCTGGTCGAAGATCTTC.

The rearrangement uses TRBV27 and TRBJ2-1; D might be TRBD2 (6 bases). The CDR3 is 14 amino acids. The germline CDR1 and CDR2 sequences are MNHEY and SMNVEV (reference sequence). Trimming left V 0 bases short and J 7 bases short, with 10 bases between. DNA of the CDR3: TGTGCCAGCAGTTTATCGGGGGAGGAAAATGAGCAGTTCTTC. Encoded protein: CASSLSGEENEQFF.

This chain links TRBV4-1 with TRBJ1-1, with TRBD1 as a possible D gene (5 bases). The CDR3 totals 15 residues. The germline V gene has CDR1 MGHRA and CDR2 YSYEKL. The V gene lost 9 bases and the J gene lost 0 bases, with 17 bases spanning the gap. CDR3 nucleotides: TGCGCCAGTGGTTTCGGGGGGGGTCTGAACACTGAAGCTTTCTTT. It translates to CASGFGGGLNTEAFF.

The gene calls are TRBV5-4 and TRBJ1-2; maybe TRBD1 (5 bases). V was clipped by 3 bases and J by 4 bases, with 10 bases between them. CDR3 size: 13 residues. Looked up from germline, CDR1 is SGHNT and CDR2 is YYREEE (reference sequence). The CDR3 DNA reads TGTGCCAGCAGCTCCAGGGTTGCCTATGGCTACACCTTC. This translates into CASSSRVAYGYTF.

This sequence joins TRBV4-2 and TRBJ1-2; D uncertain. CDR3 length: 15 amino acids. Germline V gives CDR1 LGHNA, CDR2 YNFKEQ. Trimming shortened V by 1 base and J by 4 bases, and 13 bases separated the two germline ends. CDR3 sequence: CASSQVLASVYGYTF. The CDR3 DNA sequence: TGTGCCAGCAGCCAAGTTTTGGCTTCTGTCTATGGCTACACCTTC.

This clone was seen a handful of times. This rearrangement joins TRBV6-1 to TRBJ1-4, with 8 bases identical to TRBD1. The CDR3 consists of 14 residues. V was pared by 2 bases and J by 12 bases, with 8 bases of the junction left unmatched. Germline-derived CDR1 and CDR2 are MNHNS and SASEGT. As DNA, the CDR3 is TGTGCCAGCAGTGAAAGGACAGGGTATATGGAACTGTTTTTT. It is translated as CASSERTGYMELFF.

The chain couples TRBV27 to TRBJ2-1, with a tentative D call TRBD2 (5 bases). CDR3 length equals 19 residues. Trimming took off 5 bases at V and 0 bases at J, with 23 bases between the two ends. Germline CDR1 is MNHEY and CDR2 is SMNVEV (reference sequence). CDR3 nucleotide sequence: TGTGCCAGCAGTAGTAGGAGGCGGGCGCCCACCAGCTCCTACAATGAGCAGTTCTTC. Its translation: CASSSRRRAPTSSYNEQFF.

The V and J genes are TRBV12-3 or TRBV12-4 and TRBJ2-7, with 7 bases matching TRBD2. The CDR3 totals 12 residues. The V gene end was trimmed by 6 bases and the J gene end by 5 bases; junction bases not matched to a gene: 4. The CDR3: CASRPGGNEQYF. The CDR3 nucleotides read TGTGCCAGCAGACCCGGGGGGAACGAGCAGTACTTC.

The chain joins TRBV30 to TRBJ1-1; possibly TRBD1 for D (5 bases). The CDR3 covers 13 residues. V gave up 7 bases and J gave up 7 bases, with 19 bases separating them. Germline V gene lookup returns CDR1 GTSNPN and CDR2 SVGIG (reference sequence). The chain's CDR3 is CASTLGGKFEAFF. The CDR3 DNA reads as TGTGCCTCTACCTTGGGGGGGAAGTTTGAAGCTTTCTTT.